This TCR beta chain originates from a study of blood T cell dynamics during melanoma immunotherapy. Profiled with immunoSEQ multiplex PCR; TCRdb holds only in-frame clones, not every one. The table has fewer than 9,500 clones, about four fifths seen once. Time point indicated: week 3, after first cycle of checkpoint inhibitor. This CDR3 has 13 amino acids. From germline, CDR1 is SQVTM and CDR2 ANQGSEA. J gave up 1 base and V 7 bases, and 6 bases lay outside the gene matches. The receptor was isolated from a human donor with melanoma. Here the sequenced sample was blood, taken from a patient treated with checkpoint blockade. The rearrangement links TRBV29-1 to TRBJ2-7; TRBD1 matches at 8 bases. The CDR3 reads CSAGGTGSYEQYF. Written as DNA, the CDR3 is TGCAGCGCCGGTGGGACAGGATCCTACGAGCAGTACTTC.